The TCR beta chain under discussion was sequenced for a study of T cells after posttransplantation cyclophosphamide (dated by TCRdb to the mid-2010s). In the study overall: T cell repertoire reconstitution was tracked by TRB sequencing after myeloablative bone marrow transplantation in which posttransplantation cyclophosphamide was used as GVHD prophylaxis. Blood from all 35 or so PTCy patients who had 1-year posttransplant specimens underwent TRB sequencing. Antigen receptor sequencing was done on samples from roughly 35 PTCy-treated patients and from approximately 16 related bone marrow donors of those patients. Because TRA and TRB clonality correlated tightly in fewer than 10 samples, the subsequent TCR analyses were limited to TRB only. Public TRB sequences were queried against a database of over 3,600 sequences associated with responses to pathogens, tumor antigens, self-antigens and alloantigens. In 3 patients, up to about 3 additional blood samples taken between 2 and 5.2 years after transplant also underwent TRB sequencing, as did pretransplant blood from 4 patients.

Overall study outcomes, separate from this receptor: Across more than 35 patients, recipient CMV seropositivity and CMV reactivation were highly associated with TRB clonality; PTCy diversity was similar to CNI/methotrexate controls. The TRB repertoires of T cells infiltrating skin or GI tract showed only limited overlap with the TRB repertoires of T cells in blood. At 1-2 months, donor-recipient similarity was low but rose over the first year, and the later blood repertoires were often dominated by donor CD8+ memory clones.

To note about this clone: What this receptor recognizes is not known. No much larger clone exists at a distance of one base, and base qualities are not known.

TRB sequencing was run on genomic DNA with either the immunoSEQ assay at survey resolution or the hsTCRB kit. The original methods were these. The immunoSEQ software handled the initial read processing, while the LymphoSeq R package was used for the repertoire analyses. For each TRB dataset, clonality was calculated as 1 minus normalized Shannon entropy, and the Gini coefficient was computed as well. To infer phenotypes in unsorted samples, TRB sequences from sorted subsets of the recipient or donor were mapped onto unsorted samples from the same recipient. The table was pulled from immuneACCESS by TCRdb, which kept in-frame rearrangements only. Such tables lose some clones; where checked, under half of the loss comes from unresolved V genes, and the rest has no known cause. The DNA gave D and trimming, while V, J and clone size come from that table. A total of around 31,000 clones appear in this sample, roughly 91% of them only once. 0.095% to 0.12% of the sample comes from the top ten.

Looking up the germline V gene (reference sequence) yields CDR1 MNHNY and CDR2 SVGAGI. Taken from cysteine to phenylalanine, the CDR3 has 14 residues. CDR3 DNA is the only sequence kept; it has 42 bases, read in frame from the first base. Trimming takes 2 bases from V and 0 bases from J, and the germline ends sit 7 bases apart. Viable CD3+CD4+ or CD3+CD8+ cells that were CCR7+CD45RA+CD45RO-CD95-CD27+CD28+ were classified as naive T cells. On the day of marrow donation, related bone marrow donors gave peripheral blood samples. Peripheral blood and bone marrow mononuclear cells were isolated by Ficoll-Hypaque density centrifugation and cryopreserved. FACS on a FACSAria II was used to sort CD4+ and CD8+ T cells, including the naive and memory subsets.

The sample consisted of naive CD4+ T cells sorted from blood. The clonotype originates from a man aged 25-45 years in good health and a related stem cell transplant donor. The rearrangement combines TRBV6-6 with TRBJ1-1; the D segment could be TRBD1, given 5 matching bases. This receptor carries the CDR3 CASSYGAMNTEAFF. The nucleotides are TGTGCCAGCAGTTACGGGGCCATGAACACTGAAGCTTTCTTT.